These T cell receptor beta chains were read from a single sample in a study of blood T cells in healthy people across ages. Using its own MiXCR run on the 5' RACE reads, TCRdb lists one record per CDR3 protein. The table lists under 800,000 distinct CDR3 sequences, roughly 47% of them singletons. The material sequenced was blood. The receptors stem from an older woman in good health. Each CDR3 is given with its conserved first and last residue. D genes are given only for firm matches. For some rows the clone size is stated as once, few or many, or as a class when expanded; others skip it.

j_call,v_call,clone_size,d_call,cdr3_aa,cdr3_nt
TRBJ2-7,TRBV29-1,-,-,CSELSPSNNEQYF,TGCAGCGAATTGTCTCCTTCGAACAATGAGCAGTACTTC
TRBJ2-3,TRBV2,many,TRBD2,CASSDLGGTTDTQYF,TGTGCCAGCAGTGATTTGGGAGGGACTACAGATACGCAGTATTTT
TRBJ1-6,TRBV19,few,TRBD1,CASRGQGINSPLHF,TGTGCCAGTAGGGGACAGGGTATCAATTCACCCCTCCACTTT
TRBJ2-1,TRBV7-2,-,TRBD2,CASSFIAGGLYNEQFF,TGTGCCAGCAGCTTTATAGCGGGGGGCCTCTACAATGAGCAGTTCTTC
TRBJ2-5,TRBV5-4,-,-,CASSQRGPLGETQYF,TGTGCCAGCAGCCAGAGAGGGCCCCTCGGGGAGACCCAGTACTTC
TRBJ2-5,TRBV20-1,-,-,CSAREGQRGETQYF,TGCAGTGCTAGGGAGGGACAGCGGGGCGAGACCCAGTACTTC
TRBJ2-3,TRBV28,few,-,CASSLGGWDTQYF,TGTGCCAGCAGTTTGGGGGGTTGGGATACGCAGTATTTT
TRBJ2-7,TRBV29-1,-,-,CSAGHPSSYNEQYF,TGCAGCGCCGGACACCCCTCATCCTACAATGAGCAGTACTTC
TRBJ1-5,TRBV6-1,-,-,CASISTGGIQPQHF,TGTGCCAGCATAAGCACGGGGGGCATCCAGCCCCAGCATTTT
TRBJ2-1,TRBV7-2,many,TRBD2,CASSLAGGNYNEQFF,TGTGCCAGCAGCTTGGCGGGAGGGAACTACAATGAGCAGTTCTTC
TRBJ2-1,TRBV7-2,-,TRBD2,CASSVMSGSQFF,TGTGCCAGCAGCGTCATGAGCGGGAGCCAGTTCTTC
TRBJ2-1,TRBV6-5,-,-,CASAVIFGQSYNEQFF,TGTGCCAGCGCAGTCATCTTCGGACAGTCCTACAATGAGCAGTTCTTC
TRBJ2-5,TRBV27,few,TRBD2,CASSSGLAGKETQYF,TGTGCCAGCAGCTCGGGACTAGCGGGGAAAGAGACCCAGTACTTC
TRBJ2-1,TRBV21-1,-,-,CASSNGGGNEQFF,TGTGCCAGCAGCAACGGCGGGGGGAATGAGCAGTTCTTC
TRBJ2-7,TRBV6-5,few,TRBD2,CASRLLAVGSYEQYF,TGTGCCAGCAGGCTGCTAGCGGTGGGCTCCTACGAGCAGTACTTC
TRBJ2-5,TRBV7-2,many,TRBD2,CASSSVGVAGVQYF,TGTGCCAGCAGCTCCGTAGGGGTAGCGGGTGTCCAGTACTTC
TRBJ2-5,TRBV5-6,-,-,CASSLVGGLAGPEYF,TGTGCCAGCAGCTTGGTAGGGGGGCTTGCGGGACCAGAGTACTTC
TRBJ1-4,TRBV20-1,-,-,CSAAKGGTNEKLFF,TGCAGTGCTGCCAAGGGGGGGACTAATGAAAAACTGTTTTTT
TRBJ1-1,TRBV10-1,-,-,CASSPSSGAPNTEAFF,TGCGCCAGCAGCCCCTCTTCCGGGGCACCGAACACTGAAGCTTTCTTT
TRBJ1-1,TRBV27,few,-,CASSLSGSTYTEAFF,TGTGCCAGCAGTTTATCCGGGAGCACGTACACTGAAGCTTTCTTT
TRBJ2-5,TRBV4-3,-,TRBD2,CASSQDSGRASEQYF,TGCGCCAGCAGCCAAGATAGCGGGAGGGCCAGTGAGCAGTACTTC
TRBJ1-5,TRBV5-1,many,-,CASSPGQGDQPQHF,TGCGCCAGCAGTCCTGGGCAGGGTGATCAGCCCCAGCATTTT
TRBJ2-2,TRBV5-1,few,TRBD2,CASSRYAGDLNTGELFF,TGCGCCAGCAGCCGATACGCGGGGGACTTAAACACCGGGGAGCTGTTTTTT
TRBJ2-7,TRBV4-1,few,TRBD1,CASSQETGAFAEQYF,TGCGCCAGCAGCCAAGAGACAGGGGCGTTCGCCGAGCAGTACTTC
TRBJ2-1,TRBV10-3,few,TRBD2,CAISTQGGGTSGSYNEQFF,TGTGCCATCAGTACACAGGGGGGGGGAACTAGCGGGAGCTACAATGAGCAGTTCTTC
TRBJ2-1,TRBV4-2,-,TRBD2,CASSLASGSGVYNEQFF,TGTGCCAGCAGCTTGGCTAGCGGGAGCGGAGTTTACAATGAGCAGTTCTTC
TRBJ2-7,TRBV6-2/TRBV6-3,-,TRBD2,CASSTLGGTTEQYF,TGTGCCAGCAGTACCCTCGGAGGGACTACCGAGCAGTACTTC
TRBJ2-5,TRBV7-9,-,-,CASSLHGWGNLQETQYF,TGTGCCAGCAGCCTCCACGGCTGGGGAAACTTACAAGAGACCCAGTACTTC
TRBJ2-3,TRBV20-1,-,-,CSARFVPTDTQYF,TGCAGCGCTAGATTTGTCCCCACAGATACGCAGTATTTT
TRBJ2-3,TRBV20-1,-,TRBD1,CSAERWDRVSTDTQYF,TGCAGTGCTGAGCGCTGGGACAGGGTTAGCACAGATACGCAGTATTTT
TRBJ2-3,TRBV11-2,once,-,CASSSQGLFTDTQYF,TGTGCCAGCAGCTCGCAGGGATTGTTCACAGATACGCAGTATTTT
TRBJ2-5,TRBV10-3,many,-,CAISEPASTETQYF,TGTGCCATCAGTGAGCCGGCTAGCACAGAGACCCAGTACTTC
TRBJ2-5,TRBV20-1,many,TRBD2,CSARVIAGETQYF,TGCAGTGCTAGAGTAATAGCGGGGGAGACCCAGTACTTC
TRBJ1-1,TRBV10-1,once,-,CASSDPGVKAFF,TGCGCCAGCAGTGATCCGGGGGTAAAAGCTTTCTTT
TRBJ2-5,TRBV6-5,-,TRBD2,CASSYPGREGETQYF,TGTGCCAGCAGTTACCCTGGGAGGGAAGGCGAGACCCAGTACTTC
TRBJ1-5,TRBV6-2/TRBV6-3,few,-,CASGDPVGPQHF,TGTGCCAGCGGGGACCCAGTGGGGCCCCAGCATTTT
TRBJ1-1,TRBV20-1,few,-,CSARAGEIPARTEAFF,TGCAGTGCTAGAGCCGGGGAGATCCCCGCTCGGACTGAAGCTTTCTTT
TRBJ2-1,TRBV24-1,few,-,CATSDQADFQNEQFF,TGTGCCACCAGTGACCAGGCGGACTTCCAAAATGAGCAGTTCTTC
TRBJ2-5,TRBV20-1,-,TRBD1,CNTDRVMGNEQYF,TGCAACACCGACAGGGTGATGGGCAATGAGCAGTACTTC
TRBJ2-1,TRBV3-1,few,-,CASSQGPEDYYNEQFF,TGTGCCAGCAGCCAAGGACCCGAAGACTACTACAATGAGCAGTTCTTC
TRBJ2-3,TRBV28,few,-,CASSFPSTDTQYF,TGTGCCAGCAGCTTCCCTAGCACAGATACGCAGTATTTT
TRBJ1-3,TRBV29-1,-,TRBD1,CSVVDRGSSRNTIYF,TGCAGCGTTGTGGACAGGGGTTCCTCCCGAAACACCATATATTTT
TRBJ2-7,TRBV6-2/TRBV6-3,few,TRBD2,CASSSGWGSRGISYEQYF,TGTGCCAGCAGCAGTGGGTGGGGTTCGCGGGGGATCTCCTACGAGCAGTACTTC
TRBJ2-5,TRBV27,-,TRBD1,CASRRGRKQYF,TGCGCCAGCCGCAGGGGGCGAAAGCAGTACTTC
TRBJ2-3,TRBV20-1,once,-,CSAPGEGTDTQYF,TGCAGTGCTCCAGGGGAGGGCACAGATACGCAGTATTTT
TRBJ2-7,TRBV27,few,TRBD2,CASSLRVAGVSYEQYF,TGTGCCAGCAGTTTAAGGGTAGCGGGAGTCTCCTACGAGCAGTACTTC
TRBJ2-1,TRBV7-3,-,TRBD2,CASSSPGTSGRGYNEQFF,TGTGCCAGCAGCTCGCCCGGGACTAGCGGGAGGGGGTACAATGAGCAGTTCTTC
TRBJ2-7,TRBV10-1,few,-,CASSESKQPQYF,TGCGCCAGCAGTGAGTCGAAGCAACCCCAGTACTTC
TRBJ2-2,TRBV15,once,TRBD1,CATSRPRDSGTGELFF,TGTGCCACCAGCAGACCCCGGGACAGTGGCACCGGGGAGCTGTTTTTT
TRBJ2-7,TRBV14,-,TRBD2,CASSQDTRASGRPYEQYF,TGTGCCAGCAGCCAAGATACCCGGGCTAGCGGGAGACCCTACGAGCAGTACTTC
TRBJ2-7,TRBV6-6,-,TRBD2,CASTGGGPDEQYF,TGTGCCAGCACGGGCGGGGGACCCGACGAGCAGTACTTC
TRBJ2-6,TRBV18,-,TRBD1,CASERNRGIPGANVLTF,TGTGCCAGTGAACGGAACAGGGGAATACCTGGGGCCAACGTCCTGACTTTC
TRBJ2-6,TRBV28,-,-,CASSLLNSASGANVLTF,TGTGCCAGCAGTTTATTAAATTCGGCATCCGGGGCCAACGTCCTGACTTTC
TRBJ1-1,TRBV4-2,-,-,CASRRAGGTEAFF,TGTGCCAGCAGGCGGGCGGGGGGCACTGAAGCTTTCTTT
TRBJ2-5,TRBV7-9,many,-,CASSGSGGQETQYF,TGTGCCAGCAGCGGTAGCGGAGGACAAGAGACCCAGTACTTC